The rows below give T cell receptor beta chains drawn from one sample of a study of cytomegalovirus exposure and HLA in healthy donors. TCRdb's copy holds only in-frame clones and misses some; the assay was immunoSEQ multiplex PCR. The profile shows roughly 120,000 clones, around 88% of them singletons. Sequencing used PBMCs. These receptors originate from a man between 18 and 35 years old in good health and CMV-seronegative. Both conserved end residues are part of each CDR3. The D gene is left open where the match is weak. Expanded clones get a size class; other rows say once, few or many, or leave the size out.

clone size	D gene	J gene	V gene	CDR3 DNA	CDR3 protein
.	.	TRBJ1-5	TRBV6-1	TGTGCCAGCAGTGAATACAGCACTAATCAGCCCCAGCATTTT	CASSEYSTNQPQHF
.	.	TRBJ1-1	TRBV19	TGTGCCAGTAGTTTGTCGGGAGATTCCACTGAAGCTTTCTTT	CASSLSGDSTEAFF
.	TRBD1	TRBJ1-2	TRBV30	TGTGCCTGGAGTGTACAGGGGACCTACTATGGCTACACCTTC	CAWSVQGTYYGYTF
.	.	TRBJ2-5	TRBV5-1	TGCGCCAGCAGCTTGGCCGGGGAGACCCAGTACTTC	CASSLAGETQYF
.	TRBD1	TRBJ1-4	TRBV7-2	TGTGCCAGCAGCTTAGCGGACAGGGCTAATGAAAAACTGTTTTTT	CASSLADRANEKLFF
once	.	TRBJ2-5	TRBV12-5	TGTGCTAGTGGTTTGGTACGGAGGGGCGACCAAGAGACCCAGTACTTC	CASGLVRRGDQETQYF
.	TRBD1	TRBJ1-2	TRBV29-1	TGCAGCGTTGAACAAGGACAGGGTGTGTATGGCTACACCTTC	CSVEQGQGVYGYTF
.	.	TRBJ1-2	TRBV19	TGTGCCAGTAGTATTTACAGGGAGAGCGGCTACACCTTC	CASSIYRESGYTF
.	TRBD2	TRBJ2-5	TRBV5-1	TGCGCCAGCAGCCCACTAGCGGGAGGGCAAGAGACCCAGTACTTC	CASSPLAGGQETQYF
.	.	TRBJ1-2	TRBV30	TGTGCCTGGAGTCCATCCTCGGGGGTTGGCTACACCTTC	CAWSPSSGVGYTF
.	TRBD1	TRBJ2-3	TRBV5-1	TGCGCCAGCAGCTTAACCGGGACAGCCCCCGATACGCAGTATTTT	CASSLTGTAPDTQYF
.	TRBD2	TRBJ2-7	TRBV27	TGTGCCAGCAGTTCCGGACTAGCGGGGTACGAGCAGTACTTC	CASSSGLAGYEQYF
.	TRBD2	TRBJ2-3	TRBV11-2	TGTGCCAGCAGCTTAGCGAGCGGGGGGGCAGATACGCAGTATTTT	CASSLASGGADTQYF
.	TRBD2	TRBJ2-1	TRBV4-2	TGTGCCAGCAGCCAAGATTTTGGCGGGGGGCAATATCGCGAGCAGTTCTTC	CASSQDFGGGQYREQFF
.	.	TRBJ2-7	TRBV5-6	TGTGCCAGCAGCCGGACTAACGAGCAGTACTTC	CASSRTNEQYF
once	.	TRBJ2-2	TRBV9	TGTGCCAGCAGCGTAGACAGTTTAAACACCGGGGAGCTGTTTTTT	CASSVDSLNTGELFF
few	TRBD1	TRBJ1-6	TRBV5-6	TGTGCCAGCAGCCTAGGGACAGGGAGTTCACCCCTCCACTTT	CASSLGTGSSPLHF